A selection of T cell receptor beta chains follows, all from one sample in a study of cytomegalovirus exposure and HLA in healthy donors. Only in-frame clones appear in the TCRdb table, and some are missing; sequencing was by immunoSEQ multiplex PCR. The sample lists 150,000 to 200,000 clones, approximately 85% occurring once. Sequences were obtained from PBMCs. These receptors were collected from a woman between 45 and 60 years old in good health and CMV-seronegative. Each CDR3 is given with its conserved first and last residue. Fields, in order: CDR3 length, D gene, V gene, clone size, J gene, CDR3 DNA, CDR3 protein. D genes are given only for firm matches. Size is stated for part of the rows, as once, few or many counts, or as a class when the clone is expanded.

13	TRBD2	TRBV11-2	-	TRBJ2-7	TGTGCCAGCAGCCCGGGGGGGTCCTACGAGCAGTACTTC	CASSPGGSYEQYF
16	-	TRBV5-1	-	TRBJ1-2	TGCGCCAGCAGCGGGGGGTCCACCGGAACGGCCTATGGCTACACCTTC	CASSGGSTGTAYGYTF
15	TRBD1	TRBV6-1	once	TRBJ1-1	TGTGCCAGCAGTAGAACTAGACAGGGTCAAACTGAAGCTTTCTTT	CASSRTRQGQTEAFF
12	-	TRBV5-1	-	TRBJ2-3	TGCGCCAGCAGCTTGGTCGGGGATACGCAGTATTTT	CASSLVGDTQYF
16	TRBD2	TRBV4-3	-	TRBJ2-7	TGCGCCAGCAGCCCAGGACTAGCGGAGCCCTACTACGAGCAGTACTTC	CASSPGLAEPYYEQYF
15	TRBD1	TRBV11-2	-	TRBJ2-2	TGTGCCAGCAGCCCGACGGGACAGACCACCGGGGAGCTGTTTTTT	CASSPTGQTTGELFF
16	-	TRBV5-1	-	TRBJ2-3	TGCGCCAGCAGCTTAGCCGGAGGGGTTAGCACAGATACGCAGTATTTT	CASSLAGGVSTDTQYF
15	-	TRBV30	-	TRBJ2-2	TGTGCCTGGAGGTCGGCCTACAGGGTCACCGGGGAGCTGTTTTTT	CAWRSAYRVTGELFF
16	TRBD1	TRBV5-5	-	TRBJ2-7	TGTGCCAGCAGCTTGGCCCCGGACAGGGCCCAGTACGAGCAGTACTTC	CASSLAPDRAQYEQYF
15	-	TRBV6-5	-	TRBJ1-1	TGTGCCAGCACCAGAATCGGCAGGGTAGGGGCTGAAGCTTTCTTT	CASTRIGRVGAEAFF